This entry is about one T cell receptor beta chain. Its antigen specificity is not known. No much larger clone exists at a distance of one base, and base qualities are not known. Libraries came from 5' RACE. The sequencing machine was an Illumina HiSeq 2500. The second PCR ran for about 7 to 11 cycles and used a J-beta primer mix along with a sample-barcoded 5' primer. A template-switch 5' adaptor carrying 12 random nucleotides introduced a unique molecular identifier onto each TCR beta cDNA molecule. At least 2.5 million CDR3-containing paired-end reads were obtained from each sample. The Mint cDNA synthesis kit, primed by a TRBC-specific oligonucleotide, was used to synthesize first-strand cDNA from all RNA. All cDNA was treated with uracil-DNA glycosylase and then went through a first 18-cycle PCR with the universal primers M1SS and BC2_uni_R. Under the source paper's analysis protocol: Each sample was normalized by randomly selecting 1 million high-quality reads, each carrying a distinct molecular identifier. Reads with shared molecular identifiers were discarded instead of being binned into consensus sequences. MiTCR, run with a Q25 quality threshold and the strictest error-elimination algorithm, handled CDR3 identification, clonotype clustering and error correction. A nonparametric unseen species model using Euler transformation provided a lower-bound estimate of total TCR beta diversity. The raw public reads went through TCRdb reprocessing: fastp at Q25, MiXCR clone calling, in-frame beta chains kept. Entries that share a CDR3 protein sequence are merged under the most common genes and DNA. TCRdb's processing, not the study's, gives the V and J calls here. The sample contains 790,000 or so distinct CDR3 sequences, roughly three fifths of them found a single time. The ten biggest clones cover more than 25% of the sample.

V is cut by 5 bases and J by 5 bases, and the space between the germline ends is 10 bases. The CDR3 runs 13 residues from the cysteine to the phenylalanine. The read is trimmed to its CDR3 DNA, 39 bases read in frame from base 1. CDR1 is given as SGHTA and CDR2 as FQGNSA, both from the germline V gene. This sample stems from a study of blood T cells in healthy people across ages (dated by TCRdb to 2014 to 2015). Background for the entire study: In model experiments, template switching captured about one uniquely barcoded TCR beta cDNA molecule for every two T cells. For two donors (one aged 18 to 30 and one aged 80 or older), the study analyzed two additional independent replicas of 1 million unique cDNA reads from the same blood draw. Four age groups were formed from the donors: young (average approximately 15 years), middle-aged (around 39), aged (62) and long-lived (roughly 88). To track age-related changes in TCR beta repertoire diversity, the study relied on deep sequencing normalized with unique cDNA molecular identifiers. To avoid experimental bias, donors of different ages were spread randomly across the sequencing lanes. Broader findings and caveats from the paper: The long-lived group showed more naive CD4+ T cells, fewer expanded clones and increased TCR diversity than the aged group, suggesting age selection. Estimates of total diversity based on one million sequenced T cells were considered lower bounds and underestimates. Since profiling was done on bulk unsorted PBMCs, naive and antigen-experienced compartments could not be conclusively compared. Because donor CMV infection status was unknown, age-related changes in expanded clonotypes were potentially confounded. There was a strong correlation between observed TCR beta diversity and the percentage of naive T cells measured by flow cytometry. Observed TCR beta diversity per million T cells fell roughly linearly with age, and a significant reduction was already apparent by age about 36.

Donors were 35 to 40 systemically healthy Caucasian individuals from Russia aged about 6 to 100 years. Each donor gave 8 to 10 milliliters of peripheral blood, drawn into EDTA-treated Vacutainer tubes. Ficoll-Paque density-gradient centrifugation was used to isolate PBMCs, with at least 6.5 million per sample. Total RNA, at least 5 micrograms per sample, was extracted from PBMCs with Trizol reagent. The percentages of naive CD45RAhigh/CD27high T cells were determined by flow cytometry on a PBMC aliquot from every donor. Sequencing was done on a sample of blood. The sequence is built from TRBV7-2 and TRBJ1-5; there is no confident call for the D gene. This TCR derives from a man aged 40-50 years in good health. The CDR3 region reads CASSVEWDQPQHF. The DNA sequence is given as TGTGCCAGCAGCGTAGAGTGGGATCAGCCCCAGCATTTT. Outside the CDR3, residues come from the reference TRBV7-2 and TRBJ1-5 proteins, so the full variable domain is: GAGVSQSPSNKVTEKGKDVELRCDPISGHTALYWYRQSLGQGLEFLIYFQGNSAPDKSGLPSDRFSAERTGGSVSTLTIQRTQQEDSAVYLCASSVEWDQPQHFGDGTRLSIL.